This TCR beta chain came from a study of beta chain features in type 1 diabetes. All of the isolated RNA was reverse transcribed, so expressed TCRB transcripts were sequenced. About 3.57 million reads, on average, came from each naive, central memory and regulatory T cell sample. TCRdb keeps only in-frame clones here, not all; method: immunoSEQ multiplex PCR. The table has tens of thousands of clones, approximately 70% seen once. For this clone: Its antigen remains unknown.

General observations from the study: A potential PCR bias toward shorter templates would be equal in patient and control samples. More deletions and fewer insertions at VDJ junctions were seen in type 1 diabetes patients. The study found that naive, central memory and Treg TCRB repertoires appeared more similar in patients than in healthy donors. Shortening of TCRB CDR3s, moderate but significant, appeared in all four CD4+ subsets of Type 1 diabetes patients.

This CDR3 has 18 amino acids. Trimming at V came to 1 base and at J to 6 bases, leaving 13 bases not matched to a gene. Germline CDR1 GTSNPN, CDR2 SVGIG (reference sequence). This TCR came from a woman aged 18 to 35 with type 1 diabetes. The source material was Tregs from blood. The V and J genes are TRBV30 and TRBJ2-3, with 13 bases identical to TRBD2. The CDR3 loop reads CAWSGSLTSGRASDTQYF. The CDR3 DNA reads TGTGCCTGGAGTGGCTCACTCACTAGCGGGAGGGCCTCCGATACGCAGTATTTT.